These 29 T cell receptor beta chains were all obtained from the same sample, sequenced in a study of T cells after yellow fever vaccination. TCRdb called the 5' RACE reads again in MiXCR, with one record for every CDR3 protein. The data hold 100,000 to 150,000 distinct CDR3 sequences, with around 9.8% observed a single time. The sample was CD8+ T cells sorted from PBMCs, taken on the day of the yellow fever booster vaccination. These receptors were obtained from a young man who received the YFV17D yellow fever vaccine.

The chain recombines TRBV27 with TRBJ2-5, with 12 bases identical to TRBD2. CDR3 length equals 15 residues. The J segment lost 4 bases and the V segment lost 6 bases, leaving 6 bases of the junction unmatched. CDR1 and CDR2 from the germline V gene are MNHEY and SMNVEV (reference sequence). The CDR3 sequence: CASSPTSGGTETQYF. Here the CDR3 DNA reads TGTGCCAGCAGCCCGACTAGCGGGGGTACAGAGACCCAGTACTTC.

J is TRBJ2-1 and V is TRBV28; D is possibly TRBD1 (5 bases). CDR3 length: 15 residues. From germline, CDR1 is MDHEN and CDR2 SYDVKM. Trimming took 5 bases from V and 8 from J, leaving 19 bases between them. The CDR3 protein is CASSLGHLIGDEQFF. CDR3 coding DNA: TGTGCCAGCAGTCTCGGACACCTAATCGGCGATGAGCAGTTCTTC.

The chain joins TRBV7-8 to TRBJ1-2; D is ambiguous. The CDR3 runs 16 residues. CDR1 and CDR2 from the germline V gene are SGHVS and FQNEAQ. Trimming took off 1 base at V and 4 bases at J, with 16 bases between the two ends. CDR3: CASSLGSGSASYGYTF. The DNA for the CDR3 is TGTGCCAGCAGCTTAGGATCTGGCAGCGCCAGCTATGGCTACACCTTC.

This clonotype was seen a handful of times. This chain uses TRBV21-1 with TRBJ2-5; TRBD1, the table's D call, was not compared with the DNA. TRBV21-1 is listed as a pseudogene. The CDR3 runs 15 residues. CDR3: CASSKPRQLEETQYF. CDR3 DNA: TGTGCCAGCAGCAAACCCCGACAGCTTGAGGAGACCCAGTACTTC.

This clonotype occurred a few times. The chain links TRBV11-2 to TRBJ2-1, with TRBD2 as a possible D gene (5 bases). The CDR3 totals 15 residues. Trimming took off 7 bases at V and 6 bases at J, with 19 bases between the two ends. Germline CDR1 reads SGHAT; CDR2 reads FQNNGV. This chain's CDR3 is CASNLGDGFTNEQFF. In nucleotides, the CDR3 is TGTGCCAGCAACTTGGGAGACGGGTTTACCAATGAGCAGTTCTTC.

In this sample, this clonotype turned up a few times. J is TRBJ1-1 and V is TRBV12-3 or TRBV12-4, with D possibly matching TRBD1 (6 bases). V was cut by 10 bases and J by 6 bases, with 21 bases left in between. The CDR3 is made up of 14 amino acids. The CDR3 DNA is TGTGCCACCTCCCGCGCAGGGGAGGCCCCTGAAGCTTTCTTT. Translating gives CATSRAGEAPEAFF.

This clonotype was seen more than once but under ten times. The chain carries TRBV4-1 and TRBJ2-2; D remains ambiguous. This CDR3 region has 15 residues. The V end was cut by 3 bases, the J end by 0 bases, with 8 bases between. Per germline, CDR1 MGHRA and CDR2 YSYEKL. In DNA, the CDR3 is TGCGCCAGCAGCCAGGGCGCGGCGAACACCGGGGAGCTGTTTTTT. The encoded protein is CASSQGAANTGELFF.

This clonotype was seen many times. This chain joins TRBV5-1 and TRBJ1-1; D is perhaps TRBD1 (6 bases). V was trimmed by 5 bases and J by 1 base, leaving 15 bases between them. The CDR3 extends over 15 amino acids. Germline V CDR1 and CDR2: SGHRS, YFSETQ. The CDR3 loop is CASRVGGLGNTEAFF. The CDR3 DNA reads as TGCGCCAGCAGGGTAGGGGGGCTCGGGAACACTGAAGCTTTCTTT.

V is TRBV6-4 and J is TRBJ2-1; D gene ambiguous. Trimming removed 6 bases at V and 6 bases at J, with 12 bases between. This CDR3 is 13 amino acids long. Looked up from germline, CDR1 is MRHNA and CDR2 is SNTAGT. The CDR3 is CASSPGVANEQFF. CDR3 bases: TGTGCCAGCAGCCCGGGTGTCGCCAATGAGCAGTTCTTC.

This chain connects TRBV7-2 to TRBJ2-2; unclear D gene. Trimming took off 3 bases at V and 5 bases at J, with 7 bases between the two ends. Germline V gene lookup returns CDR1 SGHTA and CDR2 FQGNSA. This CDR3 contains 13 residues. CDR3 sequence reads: CASSFMRTGELFF. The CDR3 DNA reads TGTGCCAGCAGCTTTATGAGGACCGGGGAGCTGTTTTTT.

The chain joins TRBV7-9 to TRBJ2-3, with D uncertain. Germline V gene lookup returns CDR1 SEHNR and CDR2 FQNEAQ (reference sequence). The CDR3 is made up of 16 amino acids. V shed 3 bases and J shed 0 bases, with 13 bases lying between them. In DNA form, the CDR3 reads TGTGCCAGCAGCTTCCTTACGCCGTCTAGCACAGATACGCAGTATTTT. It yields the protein CASSFLTPSSTDTQYF.

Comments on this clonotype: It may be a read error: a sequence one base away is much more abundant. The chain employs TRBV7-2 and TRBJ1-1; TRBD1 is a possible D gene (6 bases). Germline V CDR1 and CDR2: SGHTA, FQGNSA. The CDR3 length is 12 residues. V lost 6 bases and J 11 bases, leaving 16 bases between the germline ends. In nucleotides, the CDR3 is TGTGCCAGCAGATTAATCGGGGGCGACGCTTTCTTT. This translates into CASRLIGGDAFF.

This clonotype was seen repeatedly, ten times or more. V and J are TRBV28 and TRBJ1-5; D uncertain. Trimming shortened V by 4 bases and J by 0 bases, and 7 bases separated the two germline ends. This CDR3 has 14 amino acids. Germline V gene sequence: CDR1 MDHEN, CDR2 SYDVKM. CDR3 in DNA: TGTGCCAGCAGTTGGCAGATTAGCAATCAGCCCCAGCATTTT. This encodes CASSWQISNQPQHF.

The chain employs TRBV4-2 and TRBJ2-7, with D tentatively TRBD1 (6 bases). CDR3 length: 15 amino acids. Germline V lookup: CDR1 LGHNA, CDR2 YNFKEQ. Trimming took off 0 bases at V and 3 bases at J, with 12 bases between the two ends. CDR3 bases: TGTGCCAGCAGCCAAGAAGAGGGACACTACTACGAGCAGTACTTC. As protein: CASSQEEGHYYEQYF.

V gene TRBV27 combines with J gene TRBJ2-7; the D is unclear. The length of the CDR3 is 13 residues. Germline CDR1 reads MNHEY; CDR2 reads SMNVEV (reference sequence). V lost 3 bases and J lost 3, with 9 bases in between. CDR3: CASSFSSRYEQYF. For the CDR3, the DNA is TGTGCCAGCAGTTTTAGTTCTCGCTACGAGCAGTACTTC.

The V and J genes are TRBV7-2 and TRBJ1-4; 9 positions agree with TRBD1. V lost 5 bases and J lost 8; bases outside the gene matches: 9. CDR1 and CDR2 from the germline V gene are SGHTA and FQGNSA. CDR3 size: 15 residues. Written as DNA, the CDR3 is TGTGCCAGCAGCGATCCGGGACAGGGACGCGAAAAACTGTTTTTT. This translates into CASSDPGQGREKLFF. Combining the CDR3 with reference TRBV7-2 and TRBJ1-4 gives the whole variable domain GAGVSQSPSNKVTEKGKDVELRCDPISGHTALYWYRQSLGQGLEFLIYFQGNSAPDKSGLPSDRFSAERTGGSVSTLTIQRTQQEDSAVYLCASSDPGQGREKLFFGSGTQLSVL.

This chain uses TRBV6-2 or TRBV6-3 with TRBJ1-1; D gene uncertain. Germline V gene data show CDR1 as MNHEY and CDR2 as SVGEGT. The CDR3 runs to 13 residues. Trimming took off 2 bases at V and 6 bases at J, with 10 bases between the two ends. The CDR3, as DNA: TGTGCCAGCAGTTACGGACCCGGGGCTGAAGCTTTCTTT. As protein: CASSYGPGAEAFF.

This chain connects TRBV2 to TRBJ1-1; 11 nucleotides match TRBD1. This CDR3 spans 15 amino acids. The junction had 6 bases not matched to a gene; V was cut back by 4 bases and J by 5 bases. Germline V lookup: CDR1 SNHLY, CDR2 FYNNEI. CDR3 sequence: CASSVDRGLGTEAFF. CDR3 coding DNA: TGTGCCAGCAGTGTGGACAGGGGGCTTGGTACTGAAGCTTTCTTT.

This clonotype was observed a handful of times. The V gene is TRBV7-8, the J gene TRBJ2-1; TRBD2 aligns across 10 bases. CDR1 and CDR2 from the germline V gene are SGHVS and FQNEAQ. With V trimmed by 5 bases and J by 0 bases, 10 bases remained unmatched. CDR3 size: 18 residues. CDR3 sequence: CASSHPRGLASSYNEQFF. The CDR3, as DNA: TGTGCCAGCAGCCACCCGCGGGGACTAGCGAGCTCCTACAATGAGCAGTTCTTC.

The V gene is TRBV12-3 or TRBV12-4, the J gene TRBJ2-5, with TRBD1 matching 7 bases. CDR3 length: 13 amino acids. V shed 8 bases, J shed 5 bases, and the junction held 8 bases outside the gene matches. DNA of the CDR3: TGTGCCAGCGGGGAGACAGGGTGGGAGACCCAGTACTTC. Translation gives CASGETGWETQYF.

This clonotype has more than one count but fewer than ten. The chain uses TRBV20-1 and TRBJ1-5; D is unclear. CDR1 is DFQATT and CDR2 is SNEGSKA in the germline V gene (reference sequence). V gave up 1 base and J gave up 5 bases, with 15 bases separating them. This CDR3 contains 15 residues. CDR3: CSARARHLSHQPQHF. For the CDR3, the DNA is TGCAGTGCTAGAGCCCGACATTTAAGTCATCAGCCCCAGCATTTT.

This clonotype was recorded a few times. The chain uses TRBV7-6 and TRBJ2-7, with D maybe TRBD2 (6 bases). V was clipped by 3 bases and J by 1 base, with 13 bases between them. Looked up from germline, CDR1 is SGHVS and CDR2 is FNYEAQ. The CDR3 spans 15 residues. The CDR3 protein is CASSFGGFGSYEQYF. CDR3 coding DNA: TGTGCCAGCAGCTTTGGGGGGTTCGGGTCCTACGAGCAGTACTTC.

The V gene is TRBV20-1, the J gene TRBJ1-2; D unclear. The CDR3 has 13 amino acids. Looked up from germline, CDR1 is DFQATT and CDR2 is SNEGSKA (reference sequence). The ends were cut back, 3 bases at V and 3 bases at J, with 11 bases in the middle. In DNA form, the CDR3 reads TGCAGTGCTAGTCGGTCTGGGGACTATGGCTACACCTTC. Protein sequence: CSASRSGDYGYTF.

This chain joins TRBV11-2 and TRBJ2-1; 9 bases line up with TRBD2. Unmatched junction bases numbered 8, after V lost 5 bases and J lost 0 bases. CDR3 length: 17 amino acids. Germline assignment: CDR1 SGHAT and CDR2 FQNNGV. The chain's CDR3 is CASSPAPSGASYNEQFF. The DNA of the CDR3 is TGTGCCAGCAGCCCAGCCCCTAGCGGGGCCTCCTACAATGAGCAGTTCTTC. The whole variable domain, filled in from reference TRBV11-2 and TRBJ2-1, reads EAGVAQSPRYKIIEKRQSVAFWCNPISGHATLYWYQQILGQGPKLLIQFQNNGVVDDSQLPKDRFSAERLKGVDSTLKIQPAKLEDSAVYLCASSPAPSGASYNEQFFGPGTRLTVL.

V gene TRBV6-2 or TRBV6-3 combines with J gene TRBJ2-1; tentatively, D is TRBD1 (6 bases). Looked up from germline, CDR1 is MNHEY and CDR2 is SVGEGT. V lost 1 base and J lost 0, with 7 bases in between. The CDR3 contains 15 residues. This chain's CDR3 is CASSYWGHSYNEQFF. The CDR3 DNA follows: TGTGCCAGCAGTTACTGGGGACACTCCTACAATGAGCAGTTCTTC.

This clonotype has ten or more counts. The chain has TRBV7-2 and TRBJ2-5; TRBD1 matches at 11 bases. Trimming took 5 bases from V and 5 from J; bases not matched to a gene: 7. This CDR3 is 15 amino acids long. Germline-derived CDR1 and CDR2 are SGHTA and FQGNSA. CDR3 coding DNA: TGTGCCAGCAGCCCAGGGACAGGGGGATGGGAGACCCAGTACTTC. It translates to CASSPGTGGWETQYF.

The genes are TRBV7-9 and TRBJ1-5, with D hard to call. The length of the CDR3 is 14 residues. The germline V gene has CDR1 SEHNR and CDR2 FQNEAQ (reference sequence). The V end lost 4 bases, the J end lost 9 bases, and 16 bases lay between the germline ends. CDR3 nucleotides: TGTGCCAGCAGCTCAGAGGGAGTACACAGGCCCCAGCATTTT. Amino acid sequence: CASSSEGVHRPQHF.

The CDR3, as DNA: TGCGCCAGCAGCCAAAGACTAGCGGGGGCCCAAGAGACCCAGTACTTC. It translates to CASSQRLAGAQETQYF. The chain uses TRBV4-1 and TRBJ2-5; 12 bases match TRBD2. This CDR3 spans 16 amino acids. The germline V gene encodes CDR1 MGHRA and CDR2 YSYEKL. J lost 1 base, V lost 2 bases, and 2 bases had no gene match.

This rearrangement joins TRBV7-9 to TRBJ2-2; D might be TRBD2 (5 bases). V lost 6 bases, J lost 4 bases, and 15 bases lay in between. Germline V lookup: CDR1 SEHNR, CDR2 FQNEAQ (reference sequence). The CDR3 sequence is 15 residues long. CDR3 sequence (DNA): TGTGCCAGCAGTCCACCTACCGGAGGCACCGGGGAGCTGTTTTTT. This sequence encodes CASSPPTGGTGELFF.